Listed below are T cell receptor beta chains from one sample, sequenced in a study of response to subunit inactivated influenza vaccine. One entry per CDR3 protein, called by TCRdb with MiXCR from the RT-PCR reads. Of more than 400,000 distinct CDR3 sequences listed, 6.5% to 8% were seen once; the top ten hold about 12%. The starting material was PBMCs from blood, obtained around 25 months after vaccination. The receptors originated from a man aged 50-75 years who received an inactivated influenza vaccine. Each CDR3 is given without its conserved first and last residue. Fields, in order: clone size, J gene, V gene, CDR3 protein. Where a row states a size, it is once, few, many or the class of an expanded clone; other rows omit it.

clone_size: many
j_call: TRBJ1-5
v_call: TRBV6-1
cdr3_aa: ASSQQDSMGPQH

clone_size: few
j_call: TRBJ1-6
v_call: TRBV7-2
cdr3_aa: ASKPGLNSPLH

clone_size: many
j_call: TRBJ2-1
v_call: TRBV5-1
cdr3_aa: ASSFTSGGANEQF

clone_size: few
j_call: TRBJ1-1
v_call: TRBV5-1
cdr3_aa: ASSFIPDRAGTEAF

clone_size: many
j_call: TRBJ2-7
v_call: TRBV28
cdr3_aa: ASSLPLTTSGRSSYEQY

clone_size: few
j_call: TRBJ2-1
v_call: TRBV12-3/TRBV12-4
cdr3_aa: ASSLDLGSDEQF

clone_size: few
j_call: TRBJ2-1
v_call: TRBV7-9
cdr3_aa: ASSLIKRGHNEQF

clone_size: .
j_call: TRBJ1-1
v_call: TRBV6-1
cdr3_aa: ASSPRNRGPNTEAF

clone_size: .
j_call: TRBJ2-5
v_call: TRBV12-3/TRBV12-4
cdr3_aa: ASSFARRETQY

clone_size: .
j_call: TRBJ2-7
v_call: TRBV27
cdr3_aa: ASKKAGVRGAYEQY

clone_size: many
j_call: TRBJ1-3
v_call: TRBV18
cdr3_aa: ASSPQSGNTIY

clone_size: many
j_call: TRBJ2-6
v_call: TRBV28
cdr3_aa: ASKVTGGANVLT

clone_size: many
j_call: TRBJ2-7
v_call: TRBV28
cdr3_aa: ASSYTYEQY

clone_size: .
j_call: TRBJ2-7
v_call: TRBV12-3/TRBV12-4
cdr3_aa: ASSNSGSLGSEQY

clone_size: many
j_call: TRBJ2-7
v_call: TRBV12-3/TRBV12-4
cdr3_aa: ASSWQGPTLSYYEQY

clone_size: many
j_call: TRBJ2-1
v_call: TRBV25-1
cdr3_aa: ASSARGGSEQF

clone_size: many
j_call: TRBJ1-2
v_call: TRBV21-1
cdr3_aa: ASSTRWGEMCGYT

clone_size: few
j_call: TRBJ1-1
v_call: TRBV10-3
cdr3_aa: AISAGQGKNTEAF

clone_size: .
j_call: TRBJ2-7
v_call: TRBV6-5
cdr3_aa: ASSYSAGGRNEQY

clone_size: few
j_call: TRBJ2-1
v_call: TRBV4-3
cdr3_aa: ASSQDLRLARDYNEQF

clone_size: many
j_call: TRBJ2-3
v_call: TRBV12-3/TRBV12-4
cdr3_aa: ASTAGSGGYTDTQY

clone_size: few
j_call: TRBJ1-6
v_call: TRBV6-1
cdr3_aa: ASRDMVSLSPLH

clone_size: many
j_call: TRBJ2-3
v_call: TRBV5-1
cdr3_aa: ASSLALLGGTDTQY

clone_size: many
j_call: TRBJ2-1
v_call: TRBV6-5
cdr3_aa: ATSIRGEQF

clone_size: many
j_call: TRBJ2-7
v_call: TRBV28
cdr3_aa: ASSLLTATGYEQY

clone_size: .
j_call: TRBJ1-3
v_call: TRBV6-2/TRBV6-3
cdr3_aa: ASSYSYGPSGNTIY

clone_size: many
j_call: TRBJ2-1
v_call: TRBV9
cdr3_aa: ASSVGDRGSYNEQF

clone_size: many
j_call: TRBJ2-2
v_call: TRBV12-3/TRBV12-4
cdr3_aa: ASTLAGYTGELF

clone_size: few
j_call: TRBJ2-1
v_call: TRBV3-1
cdr3_aa: ASSQAVDEQF

clone_size: few
j_call: TRBJ2-7
v_call: TRBV10-3
cdr3_aa: AISGRDSSYEQY

clone_size: .
j_call: TRBJ2-7
v_call: TRBV15
cdr3_aa: ATSRTEGYEQY

clone_size: few
j_call: TRBJ2-2
v_call: TRBV6-4
cdr3_aa: ASSDSWESNTGELF

clone_size: .
j_call: TRBJ1-6
v_call: TRBV18
cdr3_aa: ASSPLRERNSPLH

clone_size: many
j_call: TRBJ1-4
v_call: TRBV6-1
cdr3_aa: ASSERSWLSEKLF